The 23 T cell receptor beta chains reported below all come from one sample, sequenced in a study of control samples from healthy donors and cancer patients. The method was immunoSEQ multiplex PCR; TCRdb's version includes in-frame clones alone and lacks a portion of them. The profile shows about 180,000 clones, about 90% of them singletons. The sequencing sample was made of blood. The receptors here all came from a woman between 50 and 59 years old in good health.

The genes are TRBV30 and TRBJ2-2; a possible D gene is TRBD2 (5 bases). This CDR3 comprises 16 residues. The germline V gene has CDR1 GTSNPN and CDR2 SVGIG (reference sequence). The V end was cut by 2 bases, the J end by 5 bases, with 18 bases between. The CDR3 loop is CAWSRAWSGRTGELFF. The CDR3 DNA is TGTGCCTGGAGTAGGGCATGGAGCGGACGGACCGGGGAGCTGTTTTTT.

The V gene is TRBV6-5, the J gene TRBJ2-5; tentatively, D is TRBD1 (6 bases). The germline CDR1 and CDR2 sequences are MNHEY and SVGAGI. The CDR3 has 15 amino acids. Trimming took off 5 bases at V and 2 bases at J, with 15 bases between the two ends. The CDR3 protein is CASSRTWGLQETQYF. The CDR3 coding sequence is TGTGCCAGCAGTAGGACGTGGGGGCTTCAAGAGACCCAGTACTTC.

The chain employs TRBV12-3 or TRBV12-4 and TRBJ2-7; 9 bases map to TRBD2. CDR3 length: 13 amino acids. V trimming: 5 bases; J trimming: 2 bases; junction bases outside the gene matches: 1. The CDR3 here is CASSERGAYEQYF. In nucleotides, the CDR3 is TGTGCCAGCAGTGAGCGGGGGGCCTACGAGCAGTACTTC.

A single count supports this clone. The chain is built from TRBV4-3 and TRBJ1-1; maybe TRBD1 (5 bases). V lost 3 bases and J lost 11, with 16 bases in between. The CDR3 sequence is 13 residues long. Germline loops: CDR1 LGHNA, CDR2 YSLEER. The CDR3 DNA sequence: TGCGCCAGCAGCCAGGACCCTAGGGGTGCGGCTTTCTTT. Translated: CASSQDPRGAAFF.

J is TRBJ2-2 and V is TRBV19; possibly TRBD1 for D (6 bases). Germline V gene lookup returns CDR1 LNHDA and CDR2 SQIVND (reference sequence). Trimming shortened V by 6 bases and J by 0 bases, and 11 bases separated the two germline ends. CDR3 length: 15 residues. The CDR3 nucleotides are TGTGCCAGTAGCGACCCAGGGGCGAACACCGGGGAGCTGTTTTTT. It codes for CASSDPGANTGELFF.

In its sample, this clone was seen once. The V call is TRBV24-1, the J call TRBJ2-7; 15 nucleotides line up with TRBD2. The ends lost 0 bases at V and 2 bases at J; junction bases unmatched: 7. Germline CDR1 is KGHDR and CDR2 is SFDVKD. The CDR3 sequence is 19 residues long. CDR3 residues: CATSDLRTSGRAITYEQYF. The DNA of the CDR3 is TGTGCCACCAGTGATTTGAGGACTAGCGGGAGGGCCATTACCTACGAGCAGTACTTC.

The V gene is TRBV5-1, the J gene TRBJ2-1; possible D gene TRBD1, 5 bases. The germline V gene encodes CDR1 SGHRS and CDR2 YFSETQ. The CDR3 extends over 18 amino acids. The V and J ends lost 4 bases and 7 bases respectively, with 27 bases between them. The CDR3 DNA sequence: TGCGCCAGCAGCGTAGTAGGGGTTCCAGCCGCGTCTGGAAATGAGCAGTTCTTC. Amino acids: CASSVVGVPAASGNEQFF.

The J gene is TRBJ2-2, the V gene TRBV6-6; D is possibly TRBD2 (5 bases). The V gene's germline CDR1 is MNHNY and CDR2 SVGAGI (reference sequence). With 5 bases removed from V and 1 base from J, the gap between germline ends came to 14 bases. The CDR3 runs 16 residues. The CDR3: CASSPRLAENTGELFF. For the CDR3, the DNA is TGTGCCAGCAGTCCACGGCTAGCTGAGAACACCGGGGAGCTGTTTTTT.

The chain is built from TRBV21-1 and TRBJ2-3; TRBD2, as called in the table, went unchecked against the DNA. TRBV21-1 is described as a pseudogene. The length of the CDR3 is 17 residues. DNA for the CDR3: TGTGCCAGCAGCATTGGGGAGAGGGTAGCGGACACAGATACGCAGTATTTT. The encoded protein is CASSIGERVADTDTQYF.

The chain combines TRBV7-2 with TRBJ2-1; D not resolved. Germline CDR1 SGHTA, CDR2 FQGNSA. Trimming stripped 3 bases from V and 5 bases from J, with 5 bases between. The CDR3 is 12 amino acids. The CDR3 sequence: CASSFGNNEQFF. DNA for the CDR3: TGTGCCAGCAGCTTTGGGAACAATGAGCAGTTCTTC.

The rearrangement links TRBV6-1 to TRBJ2-3; the D is unclear. Germline V gene lookup returns CDR1 MNHNS and CDR2 SASEGT. V gave up 2 bases and J gave up 7 bases, with 13 bases separating them. The CDR3 is 14 amino acids. CDR3 DNA: TGTGCCAGCAGTGAATTAAGGAGCCTTTATACGCAGTATTTT. It codes for CASSELRSLYTQYF.

J is TRBJ2-2 and V is TRBV4-1, with TRBD1 matching 8 bases. The CDR3 is made up of 20 amino acids. V shed 0 bases and J 0 bases; nucleotides not matched to a gene: 12. CDR1 MGHRA and CDR2 YSYEKL come from the germline V gene. This CDR3 is CASSQDPLGRGLSNTGELFF. Here the CDR3 DNA reads TGCGCCAGCAGCCAAGATCCCTTGGGCAGGGGGCTTTCGAACACCGGGGAGCTGTTTTTT.

The chain is built from TRBV11-3 and TRBJ2-1; D is possibly TRBD2 (6 bases). The CDR3 covers 16 residues. Germline V gene lookup returns CDR1 SGHNT and CDR2 YENEEA. V lost 1 base to trimming and J lost 6 bases, with 16 bases between them. The CDR3 reads CASSLVGGVELNEQFF. The CDR3 coding sequence is TGTGCCAGCAGCTTAGTCGGGGGTGTTGAACTCAATGAGCAGTTCTTC.

The J gene is TRBJ1-1, the V gene TRBV18; 10 bases match TRBD1. Trimming removed 3 bases from V and 7 bases from J; junction bases left unmatched: 8. The CDR3 totals 15 residues. The V gene's germline CDR1 is KGHSH and CDR2 LQKENI. CDR3 in DNA: TGTGCCAGCTCACCTTACCGACAGGGGGCGGGTGAAGCTTTCTTT. Its translation: CASSPYRQGAGEAFF.

This chain uses TRBV7-9 with TRBJ2-5; D perhaps matches TRBD2 (5 bases). Trimming took 4 bases from V and 5 from J, leaving 20 bases between them. The CDR3 sequence is 16 residues long. Germline V gene lookup returns CDR1 SEHNR and CDR2 FQNEAQ (reference sequence). The CDR3 DNA follows: TGTGCCAGCAGCTCCCTCATAGGCGCGAGGGTGGAGACCCAGTACTTC. The encoded protein is CASSSLIGARVETQYF.

About this clone itself: The same CDR3 can be traced to other DNA sequences in this sample. The genes are TRBV7-2 and TRBJ1-5, with D unclear. CDR1 SGHTA and CDR2 FQGNSA come from the germline V gene. The CDR3 has 15 residues. Trimming cost V 5 bases and J 5 bases, with 16 bases left between them. The CDR3 region is CASSERQATHQPQHF. As DNA, the CDR3 is TGTGCCAGCAGCGAGCGGCAGGCGACTCATCAGCCCCAGCATTTT.

The chain couples TRBV19 to TRBJ1-4; maybe TRBD1 (5 bases). This CDR3 region has 15 residues. Deletions cut 3 bases from V and 0 bases from J, with 8 bases between. CDR1 and CDR2 from the germline V gene are LNHDA and SQIVND (reference sequence). For the CDR3, the DNA is TGTGCCAGTAGTATGGGGCTAGCAACTAATGAAAAACTGTTTTTT. Translating it yields CASSMGLATNEKLFF.

The chain joins TRBV9 to TRBJ2-1; 8 bases agree with TRBD1. The V gene's germline CDR1 is SGDLS and CDR2 YYNGEE. The CDR3 loop spans 16 amino acids. V lost 4 bases to trimming and J lost 9 bases; unmatched junction nucleotides: 15. CDR3 nucleotide sequence: TGTGCCAGCAGCACCCTAAACCAGAGGACAGGGAGTGAGCAGTTCTTC. It encodes CASSTLNQRTGSEQFF.

The J gene is TRBJ2-7, the V gene TRBV4-1, with a possible D match to TRBD2 (6 bases). Per the germline V gene, CDR1 is MGHRA and CDR2 is YSYEKL. The length of the CDR3 is 16 residues. V shed 1 base and J shed 5 bases, with 18 bases lying between them. Here the CDR3 reads CASSQVMSGTVHEQYF. CDR3 sequence (DNA): TGCGCCAGCAGCCAAGTAATGTCAGGGACTGTCCACGAGCAGTACTTC.

The genes are TRBV7-2 and TRBJ2-7; D possibly corresponds to TRBD2 (5 bases). The V gene lost 5 bases and the J gene lost 10 bases, with 12 bases spanning the gap. The CDR3 covers 11 residues. The germline V gene encodes CDR1 SGHTA and CDR2 FQGNSA. CDR3 sequence: CASSRMGEQYF. CDR3 in DNA: TGTGCCAGCAGCCGAATGGGAGAACAGTACTTC.

On this clone: A read error may account for a junction end that differs from germline. The chain carries TRBV6-2 or TRBV6-3 and TRBJ1-5; 7 bases fit TRBD1. CDR1 is MNHEY, CDR2 SVGEGT, per germline. The CDR3 loop spans 14 amino acids. Here the CDR3 DNA reads TGTGCCAGCAGTTACCAAGGGGGCAAGCAGCCCCAGCATTTT. This codes for CASSYQGGKQPQHF.

The sample holds one count of this clone. V usage is TRBV6-5 and J usage is TRBJ2-3; D is uncertain. V was trimmed by 6 bases and J by 0 bases, leaving 4 bases between them. This CDR3 has 12 residues. Germline V gene data show CDR1 as MNHEY and CDR2 as SVGAGI. The CDR3 region is CASRLSTDTQYF. The CDR3 DNA is TGTGCCAGCAGGCTGAGCACAGATACGCAGTATTTT.

This chain connects TRBV28 to TRBJ2-7, with D tentatively TRBD2 (6 bases). Looked up from germline, CDR1 is MDHEN and CDR2 is SYDVKM. Trimming took 7 bases from V and 4 from J, leaving 14 bases between them. The CDR3 totals 13 residues. The CDR3 reads CASKGGVSYEQYF. CDR3 DNA sequence: TGTGCCAGCAAGGGCGGGGTTTCGTACGAGCAGTACTTC.